This T cell receptor beta chain was documented in a study of long-term antiretroviral therapy in people with HIV. The CDR3 runs to 15 residues. Trimming shortened V by 3 bases and J by 5 bases, and 13 bases separated the two germline ends. From germline, CDR1 is SNHLY and CDR2 FYNNEI. Investigators performed immunoSEQ version v3.0 at survey level. Sequencing of each sample targeted about 35,000-55,000 T-cell genomes. The repertoire was sequenced with immunoSEQ multiplex PCR; TCRdb's copy has only in-frame clones and lacks some. The sample includes 20,000 to 30,000 clones, 65% to 90% of them seen just once. Points from the study as a whole: Pre-ART expanded TRB clones stayed dominant throughout, though often decreasing after ART.

A word on this clone: Its antigen is undetermined.

Without exception, participants with HIV were treated in the United States. The J gene is TRBJ1-4, the V gene TRBV2; D might be TRBD1 (6 bases). The TCR originated in a woman younger than 35 with HIV. Sequenced here: unsorted PBMCs, sampled at the start of antiretroviral therapy, before treatment. CDR3 DNA: TGTGCCAGCAGTGAGGAGGGGGGGACCAATGAAAAACTGTTTTTT. Residues: CASSEEGGTNEKLFF.